One and the same sample provided the 16 T cell receptor beta chains below, sequenced in a study of patients and donors after allogeneic stem cell transplantation. TCRdb ran MiXCR on the RT-PCR reads and lists one entry per CDR3 protein. The table has fewer than 250,000 distinct CDR3 sequences, approximately 14% seen once. Sequencing input: blood, either unsorted or a sorted T cell fraction (not recorded which). These TCRs come from a human donor who was either an allogeneic HSCT recipient or a stem cell or donor lymphocyte infusion donor (not recorded which). It is not recorded whose cells these are; they may come from a transplant donor.

This clonotype has only one observation. V and J are TRBV11-2 and TRBJ2-2; 8 nucleotides line up with TRBD1. The germline V gene encodes CDR1 SGHAT and CDR2 FQNNGV. V lost 3 bases, J lost 8 bases, and 8 bases stayed unmatched. This CDR3 has 15 amino acids. DNA of the CDR3: TGTGCCAGCAGCTTCATACAGGGGGGAGTGGGGGAGCTGTTTTTT. Residues: CASSFIQGGVGELFF.

The chain employs TRBV7-8 and TRBJ1-5, with D uncertain. V was shortened by 0 bases and J by 7 bases, with 16 bases between the two germline ends. Germline V gene lookup returns CDR1 SGHVS and CDR2 FQNEAQ. CDR3 length: 16 residues. CDR3 protein: CASSLARTLRVQPQHF. In DNA, the CDR3 is TGTGCCAGCAGCTTAGCGAGAACACTAAGGGTCCAGCCCCAGCATTTT.

This clonotype was picked up a small number of times. V usage is TRBV6-2 or TRBV6-3 and J usage is TRBJ2-2; the D gene is possibly TRBD1 (5 bases). Germline V gene sequence: CDR1 MNHEY, CDR2 SVGEGT. The CDR3 has 12 amino acids. Trimming cost V 5 bases and J 7 bases, with 8 bases left between them. DNA of the CDR3: TGTGCCAGCAGTAAGGACATCGGGGAGCTGTTTTTT. Its translation is CASSKDIGELFF.

The chain recombines TRBV20-1 with TRBJ2-1; 7 bases match TRBD2. Germline V CDR1 and CDR2: DFQATT, SNEGSKA (reference sequence). The CDR3 spans 14 residues. The V segment lost 6 bases and the J segment 4 bases; nucleotides outside the gene matches: 9. The CDR3 spells CSAKAGVDYNEQFF. For the CDR3, the DNA is TGCAGTGCGAAGGCGGGGGTAGATTACAATGAGCAGTTCTTC.

V usage is TRBV7-2 and J usage is TRBJ2-1, with TRBD2 identical over 10 bases. The CDR3 has 15 amino acids. V was clipped by 5 bases and J by 9 bases; unmatched bases: 10. Germline V gene lookup returns CDR1 SGHTA and CDR2 FQGNSA. CDR3 DNA: TGTGCCAGCAGCCTCAAGCGGGGGGGCGTCAGTGAGCAGTTCTTC. Encoded protein: CASSLKRGGVSEQFF.

The table lists this clonotype with many counts. The DNA for the CDR3 is TGTGCCAGCAGTTTCATGCAGGGGGTTGGCGAGCAGTACTTC. Protein sequence: CASSFMQGVGEQYF. J is TRBJ2-7 and V is TRBV27; 7 nucleotides agree with TRBD1. The V gene's germline CDR1 is MNHEY and CDR2 SMNVEV (reference sequence). The CDR3 runs to 14 residues. V lost 3 bases to trimming and J lost 6 bases; unmatched junction nucleotides: 8.

Ten or more counts support this clonotype. The CDR3 loop reads CASSIRGRAEAFF. The DNA of the CDR3 is TGTGCCAGTAGTATAAGGGGGCGAGCTGAAGCTTTCTTT. The J gene is TRBJ1-1, the V gene TRBV19; 7 bases align to TRBD1. J was trimmed by 6 bases and V by 2 bases; bases with no gene match: 3. Germline CDR1 LNHDA, CDR2 SQIVND (reference sequence). The CDR3 length is 13 residues.

The rearrangement joins TRBV5-1 to TRBJ1-2; 10 bases fit TRBD1. V shed 4 bases, J shed 6 bases, and the junction held 6 bases outside the gene matches. The CDR3 is 14 residues long. Germline loops: CDR1 SGHRS, CDR2 YFSETQ. CDR3 region: CASSPGTGEHGYTF. CDR3 in DNA: TGCGCCAGCAGCCCAGGGACAGGGGAGCATGGCTACACCTTC.

The chain is built from TRBV5-1 and TRBJ2-7, with D hard to call. The CDR3 has 14 amino acids. V lost 2 bases, J lost 0 bases, and 9 bases lay in between. Germline values: CDR1 SGHRS, CDR2 YFSETQ. DNA of the CDR3: TGCGCCAGCAGCTTTGACTGGGTCTCCTACGAGCAGTACTTC. Translating it yields CASSFDWVSYEQYF.

This clonotype was observed at least ten times. The chain uses TRBV5-4 and TRBJ2-7, with D possibly being TRBD1 or TRBD2 (6 bases each). Trimming took off 4 bases at V and 5 bases at J, with 16 bases between the two ends. This CDR3 comprises 14 residues. The germline gives CDR1 SGHNT, CDR2 YYREEE (reference sequence). The CDR3 DNA reads as TGTGCCAGCAGCGTTGGGGGGCAGTATAACGAGCAGTACTTC. Translated: CASSVGGQYNEQYF. Full variable domain (missing parts from reference TRBV5-4 and TRBJ2-7): ETGVTQSPTHLIKTRGQQVTLRCSSQSGHNTVSWYQQALGQGPQFIFQYYREEENGRGNFPPRFSGLQFPNYSSELNVNALELDDSALYLCASSVGGQYNEQYFGPGTRLTVT.

This clonotype is medium-sized (0.01 to 0.1%) within its sample. The chain links TRBV24-1 to TRBJ2-5, with D uncertain. The V end was cut by 4 bases, the J end by 4 bases, with 3 bases between. Germline CDR1 KGHDR, CDR2 SFDVKD. The CDR3 extends over 11 amino acids. The CDR3 is CATSESETQYF. Written as DNA, the CDR3 is TGTGCCACCAGTGAGTCAGAGACCCAGTACTTC.

The CDR3, as DNA: TGTGCCAGCAGTGAAGCGCTAGGGGGGAACACTGAAGCTTTCTTT. Protein sequence: CASSEALGGNTEAFF. V gene TRBV6-1 combines with J gene TRBJ1-1; tentative D call: TRBD1 (6 bases). Germline V lookup: CDR1 MNHNS, CDR2 SASEGT. V gave up 0 bases and J gave up 1 base, with 9 bases separating them. The CDR3 runs 15 residues.

This clonotype was observed a handful of times. The rearrangement uses TRBV7-9 and TRBJ1-4; no definite D call. The CDR3 extends over 16 amino acids. CDR1 is SEHNR and CDR2 is FQNEAQ in the germline V gene (reference sequence). The V end was cut by 5 bases, the J end by 7 bases, with 20 bases between. CDR3 DNA: TGTGCCAGCAGCACTGATTGGCAGAGGGAGAGTGAAAAACTGTTTTTT. Translation: CASSTDWQRESEKLFF.

This clonotype turned up a few times. This chain links TRBV20-1 with TRBJ2-5; tentative D call: TRBD1 (5 bases). V was cut by 3 bases and J by 3 bases, with 14 bases left in between. CDR3 length: 14 amino acids. CDR1 DFQATT and CDR2 SNEGSKA come from the germline V gene (reference sequence). The CDR3 spells CSASHGRAKETQYF. The CDR3 DNA reads as TGCAGTGCTAGTCATGGCAGGGCAAAAGAGACCCAGTACTTC.

The CDR3 DNA reads as TGTGCCAGCAGTACCTATCAGGGGGTTTCTGAGGGCTACACCTTC. Translation gives CASSTYQGVSEGYTF. The chain has TRBV27 and TRBJ1-2, with 7 bases matching TRBD1. This CDR3 comprises 15 residues. Germline CDR1 is MNHEY and CDR2 is SMNVEV (reference sequence). V trimming: 5 bases; J trimming: 8 bases; junction bases outside the gene matches: 14.

This clonotype was observed many times. The DNA for the CDR3 is TGTGCCAGCAGCGGGACTGTGGGGAATAGTGGCTACACCTTC. It is translated as CASSGTVGNSGYTF. The rearrangement links TRBV2 to TRBJ1-2; tentatively, D is TRBD1 (5 bases). Trimming removed 6 bases from V and 7 bases from J, with 18 bases in between. This CDR3 is built from 14 residues. In germline, CDR1 is SNHLY, CDR2 FYNNEI.